This T cell receptor (beta chain) was captured by sequencing in a study of CD8 T cells in ankylosing spondylitis. Broader study findings: Matched ankylosing spondylitis synovial fluid reportedly contained a significantly enriched population of disease-linked clones. The study identified a TCR beta motif of eight highly homologous variants that appeared characteristic of ankylosing spondylitis blood. Reactive arthritis synovial fluid and blood previously showed some of these motif variants.

TCRdb reanalysed the 5' RACE reads using MiXCR and keeps one entry per CDR3 protein. The sample contains around 490,000 distinct CDR3 sequences, roughly 5.3% of which appear only once. This CDR3 has 13 amino acids. The V gene's germline CDR1 is MNHEY and CDR2 SMNVEV (reference sequence). V lost 3 bases and J 7 bases, leaving 13 bases between the germline ends. This clonotype was seen at least ten times. Its antigen is not identified. This receptor was taken from a male donor with ankylosing spondylitis. The V call is TRBV27, the J call TRBJ2-7; D unresolved. The material sequenced was blood, either unsorted or a sorted T cell fraction (not recorded which). CDR3 sequence (DNA): TGTGCCAGCAGTTTCGGACCACAAAGGGAGCAGTACTTC. Its protein is CASSFGPQREQYF.